This T cell receptor (beta chain) was sequenced in a study of cytomegalovirus exposure and HLA in healthy donors. Vbeta (60) and Jbeta (13) primers were used in the PCR. Produced via immunoSEQ multiplex PCR; TCRdb's table is partial and in-frame only. The repertoire holds about 120,000 clones, with approximately 80% as singletons. Though probably carrying unrecorded immune exposures, donors were nominally healthy at sampling. The J segment lost 7 bases and the V segment lost 5 bases, leaving 13 bases of the junction unmatched. The CDR3 has 16 residues. CDR1 and CDR2 (germline): LNHDA, SQIVND (reference sequence).

Sequences were obtained from PBMCs. The chain links TRBV19 to TRBJ1-4; 7 bases agree with TRBD1. The receptor's source is a man aged 40-50 years in good health and CMV-seronegative. The CDR3 DNA is TGTGCCAGTAGTTGGTCAGGGGGTGATAACGCTGAAAAACTGTTTTTT. Translation gives CASSWSGGDNAEKLFF. The full variable domain, its missing parts supplied by reference TRBV19 and TRBJ1-4, is DGGITQSPKYLFRKEGQNVTLSCEQNLNHDAMYWYRQDPGQGLRLIYYSQIVNDFQKGDIAEGYSVSREKKESFPLTVTSAQKNPTAFYLCASSWSGGDNAEKLFFGSGTQLSVL.